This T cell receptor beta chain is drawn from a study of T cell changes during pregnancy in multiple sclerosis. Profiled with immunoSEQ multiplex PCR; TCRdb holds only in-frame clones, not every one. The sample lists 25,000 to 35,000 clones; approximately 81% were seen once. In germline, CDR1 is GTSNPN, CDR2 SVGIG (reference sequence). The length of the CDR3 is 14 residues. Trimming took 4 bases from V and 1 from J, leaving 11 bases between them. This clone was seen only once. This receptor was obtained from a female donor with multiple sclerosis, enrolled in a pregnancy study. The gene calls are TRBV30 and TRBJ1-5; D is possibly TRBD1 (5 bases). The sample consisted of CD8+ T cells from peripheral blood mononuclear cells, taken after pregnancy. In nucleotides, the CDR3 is TGTGCCTGGACCCCGGGGGTAAGCAATCAGCCCCAGCATTTT. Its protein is CAWTPGVSNQPQHF.